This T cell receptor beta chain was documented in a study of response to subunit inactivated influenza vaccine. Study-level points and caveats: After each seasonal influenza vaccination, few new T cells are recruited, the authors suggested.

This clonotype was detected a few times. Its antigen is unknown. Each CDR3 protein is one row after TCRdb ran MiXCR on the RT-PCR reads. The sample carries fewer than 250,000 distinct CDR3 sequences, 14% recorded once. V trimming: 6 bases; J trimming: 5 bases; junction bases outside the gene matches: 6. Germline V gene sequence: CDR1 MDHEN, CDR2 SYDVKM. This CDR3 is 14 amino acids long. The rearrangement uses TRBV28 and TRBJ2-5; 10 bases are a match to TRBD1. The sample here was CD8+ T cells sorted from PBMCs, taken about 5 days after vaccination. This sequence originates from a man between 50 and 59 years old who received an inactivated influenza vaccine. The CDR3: CASSQDRGWETQYF. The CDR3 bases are TGTGCCAGCAGCCAGGACAGGGGGTGGGAGACCCAGTACTTC.